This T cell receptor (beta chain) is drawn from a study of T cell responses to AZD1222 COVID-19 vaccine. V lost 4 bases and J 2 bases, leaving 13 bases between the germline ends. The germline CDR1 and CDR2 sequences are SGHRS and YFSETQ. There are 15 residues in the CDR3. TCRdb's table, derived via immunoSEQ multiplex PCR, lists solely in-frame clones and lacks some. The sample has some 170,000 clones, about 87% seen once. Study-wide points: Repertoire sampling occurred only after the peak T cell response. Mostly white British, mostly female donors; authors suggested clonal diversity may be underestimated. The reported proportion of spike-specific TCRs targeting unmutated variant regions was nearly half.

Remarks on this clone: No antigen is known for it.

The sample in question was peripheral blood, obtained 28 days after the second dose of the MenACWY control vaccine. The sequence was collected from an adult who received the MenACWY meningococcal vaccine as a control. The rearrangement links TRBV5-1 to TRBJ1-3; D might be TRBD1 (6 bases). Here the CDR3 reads CASSPNRVPGNTIYF. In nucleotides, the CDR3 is TGCGCCAGCAGCCCAAACAGGGTCCCTGGAAACACCATATATTTT.